The entry below describes one T cell receptor (beta chain). Time point here: pretreatment peripheral blood. Patients were diagnosed with urothelial carcinoma, either locally advanced or metastatic. This record comes from a study of PD-L1 blockade in urothelial cancer. Study overall: Blood analyses occurred 3 weeks (second dose) and 6 weeks post treatment start. Researchers found blood samples held a median of 141,255 T cells.

Sequencing used immunoSEQ multiplex PCR; TCRdb keeps in-frame clones, though not all of them. The data hold 45,000 to 55,000 clones, with 79% observed a single time. The TCR originated in a man aged 70 or older with urothelial cancer. The material was PBMCs, obtained around atezolizumab (anti-PD-L1) treatment.

The CDR3 DNA reads as TGTGCCAGCAGTTTGGGCGGAGGGAGTTTCTATGAGCAGTTCTTC. This sequence encodes CASSLGGGSFYEQFF. This sequence joins TRBV27 and TRBJ2-1; a possible D gene is TRBD2 (6 bases). The ends were cut back, 3 bases at V and 8 bases at J, with 17 bases in the middle. The V gene's germline CDR1 is MNHEY and CDR2 SMNVEV (reference sequence). This CDR3 is 15 amino acids long.